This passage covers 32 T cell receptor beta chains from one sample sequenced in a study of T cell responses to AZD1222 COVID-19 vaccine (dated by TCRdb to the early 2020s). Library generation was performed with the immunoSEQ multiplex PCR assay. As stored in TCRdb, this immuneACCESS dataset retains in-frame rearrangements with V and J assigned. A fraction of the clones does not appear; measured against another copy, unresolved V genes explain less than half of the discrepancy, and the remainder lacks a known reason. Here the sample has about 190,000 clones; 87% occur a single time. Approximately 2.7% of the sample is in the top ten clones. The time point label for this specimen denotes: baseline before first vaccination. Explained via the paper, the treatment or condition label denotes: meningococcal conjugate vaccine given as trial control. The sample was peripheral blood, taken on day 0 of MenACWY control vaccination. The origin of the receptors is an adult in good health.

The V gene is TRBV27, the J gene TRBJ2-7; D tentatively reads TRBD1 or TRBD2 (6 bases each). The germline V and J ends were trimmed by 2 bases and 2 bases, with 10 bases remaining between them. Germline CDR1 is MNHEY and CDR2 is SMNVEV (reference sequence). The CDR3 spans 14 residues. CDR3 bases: TGTGCCAGCAGTTTAAGGGGGGAGGCCTACGAGCAGTACTTC. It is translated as CASSLRGEAYEQYF.

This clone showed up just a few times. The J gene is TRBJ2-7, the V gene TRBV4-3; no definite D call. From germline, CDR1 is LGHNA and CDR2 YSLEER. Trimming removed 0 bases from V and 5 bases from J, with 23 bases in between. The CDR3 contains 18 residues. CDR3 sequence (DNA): TGCGCCAGCAGCCAAGAGGTTCCAGCTAACACGCGCGGCAACGAGCAGTACTTC. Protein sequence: CASSQEVPANTRGNEQYF.

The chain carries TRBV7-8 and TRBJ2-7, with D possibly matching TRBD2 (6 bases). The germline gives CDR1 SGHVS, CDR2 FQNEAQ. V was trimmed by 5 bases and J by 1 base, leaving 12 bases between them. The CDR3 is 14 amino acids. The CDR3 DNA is TGTGCCAGCAGCAAGCGGGCAGGTTCCTACGAGCAGTACTTC. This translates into CASSKRAGSYEQYF.

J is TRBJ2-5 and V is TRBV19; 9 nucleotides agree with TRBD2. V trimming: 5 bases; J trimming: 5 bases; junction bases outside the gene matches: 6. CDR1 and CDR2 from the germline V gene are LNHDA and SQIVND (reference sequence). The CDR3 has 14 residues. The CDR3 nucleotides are TGTGCCAGTAGTTTTAGCGGGAGTGCCGAGACCCAGTACTTC. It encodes CASSFSGSAETQYF.

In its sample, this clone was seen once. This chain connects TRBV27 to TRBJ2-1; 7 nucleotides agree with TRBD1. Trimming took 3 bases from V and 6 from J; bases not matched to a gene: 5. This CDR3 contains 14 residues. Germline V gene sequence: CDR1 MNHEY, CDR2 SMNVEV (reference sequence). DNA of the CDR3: TGTGCCAGCAGTTTCCGACAGGGCTTCAATGAGCAGTTCTTC. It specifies CASSFRQGFNEQFF.

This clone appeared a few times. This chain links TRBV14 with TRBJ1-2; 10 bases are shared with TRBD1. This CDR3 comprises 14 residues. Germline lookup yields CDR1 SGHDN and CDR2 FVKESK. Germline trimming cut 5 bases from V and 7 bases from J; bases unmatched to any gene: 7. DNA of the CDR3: TGTGCCAGCAGCGTCCGGGACAGGGGATTTGGCTACACCTTC. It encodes CASSVRDRGFGYTF.

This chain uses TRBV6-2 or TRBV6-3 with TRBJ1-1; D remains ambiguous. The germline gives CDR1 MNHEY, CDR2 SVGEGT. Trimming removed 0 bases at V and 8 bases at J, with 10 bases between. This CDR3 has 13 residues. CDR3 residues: CASSYSNRREAFF. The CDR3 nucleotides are TGTGCCAGCAGTTACTCGAATAGGAGAGAAGCTTTCTTT.

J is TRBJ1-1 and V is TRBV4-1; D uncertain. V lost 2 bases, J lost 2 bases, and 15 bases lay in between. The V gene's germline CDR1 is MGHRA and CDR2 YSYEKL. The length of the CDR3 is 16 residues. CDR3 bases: TGCGCCAGCAGCCAACTTAATATGGGGTTTAACACTGAAGCTTTCTTT. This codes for CASSQLNMGFNTEAFF.

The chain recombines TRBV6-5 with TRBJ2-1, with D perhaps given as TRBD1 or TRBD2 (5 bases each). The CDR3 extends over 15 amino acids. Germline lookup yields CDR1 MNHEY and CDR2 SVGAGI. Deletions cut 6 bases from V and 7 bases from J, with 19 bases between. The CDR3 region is CASSPTGLVVNEQFF. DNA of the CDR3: TGTGCCAGCAGCCCCACAGGACTGGTGGTTAATGAGCAGTTCTTC.

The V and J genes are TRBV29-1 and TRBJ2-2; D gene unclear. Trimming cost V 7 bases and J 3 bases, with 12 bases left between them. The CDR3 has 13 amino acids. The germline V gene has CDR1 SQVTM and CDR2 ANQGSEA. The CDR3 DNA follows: TGCAGCGCCTCTTTGTTGTACACCGGGGAGCTGTTTTTT. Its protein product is CSASLLYTGELFF.

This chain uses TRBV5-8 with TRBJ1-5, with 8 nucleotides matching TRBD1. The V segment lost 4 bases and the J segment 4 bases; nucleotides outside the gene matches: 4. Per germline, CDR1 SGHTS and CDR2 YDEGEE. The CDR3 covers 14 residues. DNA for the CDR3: TGTGCCAGCAGCGGCGGACAGGGAAATCAGCCCCAGCATTTT. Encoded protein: CASSGGQGNQPQHF.

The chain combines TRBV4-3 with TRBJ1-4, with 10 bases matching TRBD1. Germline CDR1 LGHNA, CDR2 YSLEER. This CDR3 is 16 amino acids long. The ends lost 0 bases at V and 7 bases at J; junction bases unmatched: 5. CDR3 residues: CASSQEGQGFGEKLFF. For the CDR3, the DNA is TGCGCCAGCAGCCAAGAGGGACAGGGGTTCGGTGAAAAACTGTTTTTT.

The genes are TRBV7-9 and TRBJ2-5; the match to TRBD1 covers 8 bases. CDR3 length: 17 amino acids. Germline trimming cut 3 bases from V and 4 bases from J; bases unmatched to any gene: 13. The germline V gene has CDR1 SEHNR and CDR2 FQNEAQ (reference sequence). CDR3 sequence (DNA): TGTGCCAGCAGCTTTGACAGGGGCGGCTCGCGGGGAGAGACCCAGTACTTC. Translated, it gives CASSFDRGGSRGETQYF. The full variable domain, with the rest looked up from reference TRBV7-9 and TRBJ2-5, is DTGVSQNPRHKITKRGQNVTFRCDPISEHNRLYWYRQTLGQGPEFLTYFQNEAQLEKSRLLSDRFSAERPKGSFSTLEIQRTEQGDSAMYLCASSFDRGGSRGETQYFGPGTRLLVL.

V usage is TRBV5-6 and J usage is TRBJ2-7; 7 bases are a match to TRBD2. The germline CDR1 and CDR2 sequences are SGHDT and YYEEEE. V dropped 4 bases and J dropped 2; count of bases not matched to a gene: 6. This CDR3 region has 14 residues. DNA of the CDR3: TGTGCCAGCAGCCTAAGCGGGAAGGCCTACGAGCAGTACTTC. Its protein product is CASSLSGKAYEQYF.

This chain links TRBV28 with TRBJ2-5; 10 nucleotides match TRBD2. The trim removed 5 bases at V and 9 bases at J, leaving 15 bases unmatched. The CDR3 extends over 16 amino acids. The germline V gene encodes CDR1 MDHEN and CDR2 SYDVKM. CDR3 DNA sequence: TGTGCCAGCAGTACTGGGCTAGCGGGAGCTTTCACGGCCCAGTACTTC. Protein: CASSTGLAGAFTAQYF.

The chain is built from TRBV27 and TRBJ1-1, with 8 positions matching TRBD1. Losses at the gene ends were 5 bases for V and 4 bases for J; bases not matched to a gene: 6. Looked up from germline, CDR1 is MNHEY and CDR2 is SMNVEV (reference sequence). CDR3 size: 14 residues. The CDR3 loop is CASSTKTGVTEAFF. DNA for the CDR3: TGTGCCAGCAGTACTAAGACAGGGGTCACTGAAGCTTTCTTT.

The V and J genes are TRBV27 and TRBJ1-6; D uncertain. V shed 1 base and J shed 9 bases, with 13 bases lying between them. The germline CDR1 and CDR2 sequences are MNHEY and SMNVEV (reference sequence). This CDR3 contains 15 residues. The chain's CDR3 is CASSLFESGGSPLHF. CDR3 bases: TGTGCCAGCAGTTTATTTGAAAGTGGTGGTTCACCCCTCCACTTT.

The DNA of the CDR3 is TGTGCCTGGAGTCAAGCAGACACCGGGGAGCTGTTTTTT. It specifies CAWSQADTGELFF. V usage is TRBV30 and J usage is TRBJ2-2; no clear D gene. The V end was cut by 2 bases, the J end by 3 bases, with 7 bases between. Germline V gene data show CDR1 as GTSNPN and CDR2 as SVGIG (reference sequence). The CDR3 is 13 residues long.

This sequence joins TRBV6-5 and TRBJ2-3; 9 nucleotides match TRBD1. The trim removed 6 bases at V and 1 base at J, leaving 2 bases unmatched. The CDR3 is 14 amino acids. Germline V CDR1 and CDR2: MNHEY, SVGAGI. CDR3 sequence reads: CASRGQGGTDTQYF. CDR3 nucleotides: TGTGCCAGCAGGGGACAGGGAGGCACAGATACGCAGTATTTT.

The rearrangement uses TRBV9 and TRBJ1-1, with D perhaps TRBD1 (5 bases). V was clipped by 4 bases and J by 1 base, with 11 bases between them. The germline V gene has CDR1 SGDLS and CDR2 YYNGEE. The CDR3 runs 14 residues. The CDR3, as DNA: TGTGCCAGCAGCCCCCTAACAGGGAACACTGAAGCTTTCTTT. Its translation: CASSPLTGNTEAFF.

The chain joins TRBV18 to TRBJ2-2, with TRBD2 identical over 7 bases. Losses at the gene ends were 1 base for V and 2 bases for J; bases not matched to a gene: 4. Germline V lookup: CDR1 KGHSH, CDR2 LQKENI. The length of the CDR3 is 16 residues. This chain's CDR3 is CASSPLSGANTGELFF. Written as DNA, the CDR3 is TGTGCCAGCTCACCACTCAGCGGGGCAAACACCGGGGAGCTGTTTTTT.

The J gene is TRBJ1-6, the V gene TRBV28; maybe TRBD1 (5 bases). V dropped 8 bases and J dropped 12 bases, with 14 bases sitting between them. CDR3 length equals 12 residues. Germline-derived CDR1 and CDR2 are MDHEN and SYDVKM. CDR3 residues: CASHSPRGPLHF. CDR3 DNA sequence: TGTGCCAGCCACAGCCCAAGGGGACCCCTCCACTTT.

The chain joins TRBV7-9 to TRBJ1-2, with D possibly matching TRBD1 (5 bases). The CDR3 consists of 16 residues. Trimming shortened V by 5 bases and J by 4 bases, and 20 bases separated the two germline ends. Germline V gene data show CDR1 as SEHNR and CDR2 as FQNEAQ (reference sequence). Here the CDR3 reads CASSQAGGGETYGYTF. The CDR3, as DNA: TGTGCCAGCAGCCAAGCGGGGGGAGGAGAGACCTATGGCTACACCTTC.

CDR3 sequence: CASNVDSGANVLTF. CDR3 nucleotides: TGCGCCAGCAACGTGGACTCTGGGGCCAACGTCCTGACTTTC. The gene calls are TRBV5-1 and TRBJ2-6, with no clear D. Per the germline V gene, CDR1 is SGHRS and CDR2 is YFSETQ. The V and J ends lost 6 bases and 0 bases respectively, with 7 bases between them. The CDR3 sequence is 14 residues long.

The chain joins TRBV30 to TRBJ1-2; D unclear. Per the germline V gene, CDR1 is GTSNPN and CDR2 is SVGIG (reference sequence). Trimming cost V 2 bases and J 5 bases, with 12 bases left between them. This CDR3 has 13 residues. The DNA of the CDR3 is TGTGCCTGGAGTTCGCTCCCACGGTATGGCTACACCTTC. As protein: CAWSSLPRYGYTF.

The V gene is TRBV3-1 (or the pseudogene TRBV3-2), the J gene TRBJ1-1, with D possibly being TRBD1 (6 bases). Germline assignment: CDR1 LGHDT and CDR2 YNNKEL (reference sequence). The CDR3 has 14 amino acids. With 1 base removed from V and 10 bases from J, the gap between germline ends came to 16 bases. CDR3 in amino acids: CASSQGLYTGRAFF. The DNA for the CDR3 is TGTGCCAGCAGCCAAGGGCTCTACACAGGGCGAGCTTTCTTT.

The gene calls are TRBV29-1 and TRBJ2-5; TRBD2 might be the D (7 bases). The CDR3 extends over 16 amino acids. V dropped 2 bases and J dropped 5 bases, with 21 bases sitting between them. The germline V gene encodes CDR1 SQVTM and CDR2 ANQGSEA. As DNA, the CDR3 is TGCAGCGTTGAAAGGGGGGCCGGCAGGGGAGGGGAGACCCAGTACTTC. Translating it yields CSVERGAGRGGETQYF.

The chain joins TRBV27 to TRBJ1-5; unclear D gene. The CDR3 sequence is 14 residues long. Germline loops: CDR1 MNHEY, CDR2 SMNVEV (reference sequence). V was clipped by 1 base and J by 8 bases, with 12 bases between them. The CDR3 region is CASSLYGSVEPQHF. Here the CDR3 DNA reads TGTGCCAGCAGTTTATACGGGTCCGTGGAGCCCCAGCATTTT.

The CDR3: CASSFNGAGEQYF. In nucleotides, the CDR3 is TGTGCCAGCAGCTTCAATGGGGCTGGGGAGCAGTACTTC. V is TRBV5-4 and J is TRBJ2-7; D perhaps matches TRBD1 (5 bases). CDR3 size: 13 residues. The germline V gene has CDR1 SGHNT and CDR2 YYREEE (reference sequence). Trimming pared 2 bases from V and 7 bases from J, leaving 13 bases between.

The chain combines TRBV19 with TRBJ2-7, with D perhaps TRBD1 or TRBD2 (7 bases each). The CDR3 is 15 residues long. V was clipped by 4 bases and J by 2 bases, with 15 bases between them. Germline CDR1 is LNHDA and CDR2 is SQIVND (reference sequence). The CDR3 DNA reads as TGTGCCAGTAGTACACTAGCGACAGGGACCTACGAGCAGTACTTC. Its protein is CASSTLATGTYEQYF.

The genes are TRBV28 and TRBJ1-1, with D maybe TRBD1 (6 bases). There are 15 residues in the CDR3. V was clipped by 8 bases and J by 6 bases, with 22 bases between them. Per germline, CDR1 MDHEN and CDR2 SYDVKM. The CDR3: CASQGTTRGGAEAFF. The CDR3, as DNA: TGTGCCAGCCAAGGGACAACCCGGGGAGGGGCTGAAGCTTTCTTT. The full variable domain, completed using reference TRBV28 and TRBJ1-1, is DVKVTQSSRYLVKRTGEKVFLECVQDMDHENMFWYRQDPGLGLRLIYFSYDVKMKEKGDIPEGYSVSREKKERFSLILESASTNQTSMYLCASQGTTRGGAEAFFGQGTRLTVV.

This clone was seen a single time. This chain's CDR3 is CASYRNNEQFF. In nucleotides, the CDR3 is TGTGCCAGTTACAGGAACAATGAGCAGTTCTTC. The chain uses TRBV7-9 and TRBJ2-1; weak D call: TRBD1 (5 bases). The CDR3 length is 11 residues. The germline gives CDR1 SEHNR, CDR2 FQNEAQ (reference sequence). V lost 9 bases, J lost 5 bases, and 8 bases lay in between.